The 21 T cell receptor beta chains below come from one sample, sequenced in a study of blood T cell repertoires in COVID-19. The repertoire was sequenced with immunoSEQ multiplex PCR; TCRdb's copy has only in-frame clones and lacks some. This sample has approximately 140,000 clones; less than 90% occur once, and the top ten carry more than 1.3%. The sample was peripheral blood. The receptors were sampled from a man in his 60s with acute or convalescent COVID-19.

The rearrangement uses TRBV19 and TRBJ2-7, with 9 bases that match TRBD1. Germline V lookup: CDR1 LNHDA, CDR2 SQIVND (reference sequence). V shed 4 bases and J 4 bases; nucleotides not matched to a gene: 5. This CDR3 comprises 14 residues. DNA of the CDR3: TGTGCCAGTAGTAAGAGGGACAGGGAGTACGAGCAGTACTTC. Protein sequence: CASSKRDREYEQYF.

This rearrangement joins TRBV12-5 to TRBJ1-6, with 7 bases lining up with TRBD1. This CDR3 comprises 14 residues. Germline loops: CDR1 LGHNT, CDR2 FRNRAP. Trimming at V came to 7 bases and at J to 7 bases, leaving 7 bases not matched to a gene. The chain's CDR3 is CASALGQSNSPLHF. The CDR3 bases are TGTGCTAGTGCCCTGGGACAGTCAAATTCACCCCTCCACTTT.

This CDR3 is CASSLGTGPGNSPLHF. In DNA form, the CDR3 reads TGTGCCAGCAGTTTAGGGACAGGGCCTGGGAATTCACCCCTCCACTTT. The chain is built from TRBV27 and TRBJ1-6, with 9 bases lining up with TRBD1. The CDR3 is made up of 16 amino acids. The ends lost 2 bases at V and 7 bases at J; junction bases unmatched: 6. Germline V lookup: CDR1 MNHEY, CDR2 SMNVEV (reference sequence).

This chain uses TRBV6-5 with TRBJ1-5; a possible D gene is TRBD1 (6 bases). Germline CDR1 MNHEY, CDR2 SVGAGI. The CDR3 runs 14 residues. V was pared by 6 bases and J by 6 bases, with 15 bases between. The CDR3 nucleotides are TGTGCCAGCAGGGGGGCGTCAGTTGGTCAGCCCCAGCATTTT. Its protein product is CASRGASVGQPQHF.

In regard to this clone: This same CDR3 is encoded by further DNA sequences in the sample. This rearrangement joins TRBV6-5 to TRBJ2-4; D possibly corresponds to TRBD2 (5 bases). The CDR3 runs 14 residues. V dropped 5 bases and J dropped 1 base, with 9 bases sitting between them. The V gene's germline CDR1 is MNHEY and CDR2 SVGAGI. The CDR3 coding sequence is TGTGCCAGCAGTCCACCGGGGGCCAAAAACATTCAGTACTTC. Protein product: CASSPPGAKNIQYF.

The CDR3 DNA follows: TGTGCCAGCAGCTCCTCAAGACTAGCGGGGGCCCCCCAGCAGTTCTTC. Residues: CASSSSRLAGAPQQFF. The chain couples TRBV11-1 to TRBJ2-1; TRBD2 agrees at 12 bases. Germline lookup yields CDR1 SGHAT and CDR2 FQDESV (reference sequence). This CDR3 has 16 residues. J lost 11 bases, V lost 4 bases, and 12 bases had no gene match.

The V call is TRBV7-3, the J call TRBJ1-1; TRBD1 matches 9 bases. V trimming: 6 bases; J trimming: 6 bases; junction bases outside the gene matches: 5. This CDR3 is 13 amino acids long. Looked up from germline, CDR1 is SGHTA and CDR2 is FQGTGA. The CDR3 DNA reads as TGTGCCAGCAGGCAGGACAGGGGATCTGAAGCTTTCTTT. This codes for CASRQDRGSEAFF.

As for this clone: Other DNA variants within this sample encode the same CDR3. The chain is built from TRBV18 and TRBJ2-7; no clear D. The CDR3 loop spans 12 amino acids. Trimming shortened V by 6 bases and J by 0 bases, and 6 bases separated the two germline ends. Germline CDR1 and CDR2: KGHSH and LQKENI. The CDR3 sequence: CASSPSSYEQYF. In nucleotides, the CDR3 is TGTGCCAGCTCCCCTAGCTCCTACGAGCAGTACTTC.

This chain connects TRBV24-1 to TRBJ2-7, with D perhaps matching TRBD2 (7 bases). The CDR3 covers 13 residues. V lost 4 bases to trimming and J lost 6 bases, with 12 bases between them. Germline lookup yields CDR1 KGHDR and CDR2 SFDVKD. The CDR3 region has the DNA TGTGCCACCAGTGAATGGGGGGGCGGCGAGCAGTACTTC. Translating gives CATSEWGGGEQYF.

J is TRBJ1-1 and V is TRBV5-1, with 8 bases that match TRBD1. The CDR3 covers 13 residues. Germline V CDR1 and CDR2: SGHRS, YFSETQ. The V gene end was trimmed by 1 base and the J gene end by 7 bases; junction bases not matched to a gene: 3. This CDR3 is CASSLSTGVEAFF. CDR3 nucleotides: TGCGCCAGCAGCTTGTCGACAGGGGTTGAAGCTTTCTTT.

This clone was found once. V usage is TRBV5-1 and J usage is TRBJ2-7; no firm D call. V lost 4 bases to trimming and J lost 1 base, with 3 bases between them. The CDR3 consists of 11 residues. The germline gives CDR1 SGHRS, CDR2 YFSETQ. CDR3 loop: CASSHSYEQYF. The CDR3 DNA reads TGCGCCAGCAGCCATTCCTACGAGCAGTACTTC.

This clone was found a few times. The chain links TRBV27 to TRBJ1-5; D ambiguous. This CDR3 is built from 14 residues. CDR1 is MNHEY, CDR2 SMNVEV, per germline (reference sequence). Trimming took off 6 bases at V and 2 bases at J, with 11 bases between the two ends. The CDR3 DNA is TGTGCCAGCAGAGATCGGGGAGGCAATCAGCCCCAGCATTTT. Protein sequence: CASRDRGGNQPQHF.

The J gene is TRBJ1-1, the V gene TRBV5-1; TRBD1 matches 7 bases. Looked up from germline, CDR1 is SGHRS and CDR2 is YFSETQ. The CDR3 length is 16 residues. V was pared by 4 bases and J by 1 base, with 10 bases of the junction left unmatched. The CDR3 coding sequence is TGCGCCAGCAGCCTAAACACAGGGGCCAAGAACACTGAAGCTTTCTTT. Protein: CASSLNTGAKNTEAFF.

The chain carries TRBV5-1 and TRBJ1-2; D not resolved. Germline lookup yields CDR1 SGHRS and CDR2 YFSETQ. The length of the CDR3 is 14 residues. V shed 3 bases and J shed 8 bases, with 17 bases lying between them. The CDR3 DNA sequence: TGCGCCAGCAGCTCCGCTAGGATACGCGACGGCTACACCTTC. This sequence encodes CASSSARIRDGYTF.

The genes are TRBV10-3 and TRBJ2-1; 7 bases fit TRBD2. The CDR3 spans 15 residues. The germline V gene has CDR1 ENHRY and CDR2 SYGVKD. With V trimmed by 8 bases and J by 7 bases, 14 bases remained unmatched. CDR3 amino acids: CAIGEGLPGTNEQFF. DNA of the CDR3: TGTGCCATCGGGGAGGGACTACCGGGCACTAATGAGCAGTTCTTC.

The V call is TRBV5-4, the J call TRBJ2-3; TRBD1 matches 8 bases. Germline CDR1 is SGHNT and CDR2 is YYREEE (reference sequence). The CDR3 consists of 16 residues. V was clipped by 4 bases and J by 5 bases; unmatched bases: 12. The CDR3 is CASSPRWTGTGDTQYF. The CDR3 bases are TGTGCCAGCAGCCCCAGGTGGACAGGGACGGGAGATACGCAGTATTTT.

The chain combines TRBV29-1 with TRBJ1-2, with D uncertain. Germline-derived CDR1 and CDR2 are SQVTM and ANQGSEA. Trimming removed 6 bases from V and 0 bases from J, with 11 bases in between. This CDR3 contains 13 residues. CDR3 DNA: TGCAGCGTGGGAGGTGGTGCTAACTATGGCTACACCTTC. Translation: CSVGGGANYGYTF.

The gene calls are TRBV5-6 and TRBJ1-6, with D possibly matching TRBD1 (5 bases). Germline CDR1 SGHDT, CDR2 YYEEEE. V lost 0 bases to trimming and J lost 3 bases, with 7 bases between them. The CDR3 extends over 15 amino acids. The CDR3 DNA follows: TGTGCCAGCAGCTTGGCGGGGGACTATAATTCACCCCTCCACTTT. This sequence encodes CASSLAGDYNSPLHF.

The CDR3 sequence is CASSENSGEAFF. DNA of the CDR3: TGCGCCAGCAGCGAAAACAGCGGTGAAGCTTTCTTT. V gene TRBV5-1 combines with J gene TRBJ1-1; D call uncertain. The V end was cut by 4 bases, the J end by 7 bases, with 11 bases between. The CDR3 extends over 12 amino acids. Germline-derived CDR1 and CDR2 are SGHRS and YFSETQ.

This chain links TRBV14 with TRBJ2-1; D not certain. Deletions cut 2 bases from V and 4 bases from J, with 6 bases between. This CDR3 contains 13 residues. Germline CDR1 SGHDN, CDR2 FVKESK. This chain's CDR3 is CASSQQAYNEQFF. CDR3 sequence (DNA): TGTGCCAGCAGCCAACAAGCTTACAATGAGCAGTTCTTC.

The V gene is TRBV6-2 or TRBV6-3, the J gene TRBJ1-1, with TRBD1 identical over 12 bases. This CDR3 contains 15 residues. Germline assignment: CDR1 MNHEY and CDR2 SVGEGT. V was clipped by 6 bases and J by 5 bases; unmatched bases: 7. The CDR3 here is CASSGTGGAGTEAFF. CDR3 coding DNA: TGTGCCAGCAGCGGGACAGGGGGCGCGGGTACTGAAGCTTTCTTT.